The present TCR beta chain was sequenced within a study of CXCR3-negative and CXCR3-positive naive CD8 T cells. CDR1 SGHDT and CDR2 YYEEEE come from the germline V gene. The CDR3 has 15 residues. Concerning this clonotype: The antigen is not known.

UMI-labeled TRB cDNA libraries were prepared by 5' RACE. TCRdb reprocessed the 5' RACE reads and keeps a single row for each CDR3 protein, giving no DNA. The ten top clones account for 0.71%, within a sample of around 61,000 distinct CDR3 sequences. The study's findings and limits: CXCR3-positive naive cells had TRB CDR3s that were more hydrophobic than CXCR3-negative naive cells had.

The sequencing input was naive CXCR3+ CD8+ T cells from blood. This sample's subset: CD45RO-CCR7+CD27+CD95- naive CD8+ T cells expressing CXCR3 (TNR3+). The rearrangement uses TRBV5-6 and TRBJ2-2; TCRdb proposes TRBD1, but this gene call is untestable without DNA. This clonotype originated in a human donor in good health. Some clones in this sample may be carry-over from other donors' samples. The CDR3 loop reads CASSPLTGLAGELFF.